These T cell receptor beta chains were read from a single sample in a study of T cells after yellow fever vaccination. MiXCR, applied by TCRdb to the 5' RACE reads, yields one record per CDR3 protein. This table holds 200,000 to 300,000 distinct CDR3 sequences, 13% found once. Source: CD4+ T cells sorted from PBMCs, taken 45 days after the yellow fever booster vaccination. These receptors were collected from a man in his thirties or forties who received the YFV17D yellow fever vaccine. The CDR3 runs from the conserved cysteine through the conserved F or W. Fields, in order: CDR3 protein, CDR3 DNA, clone size, V gene, J gene, D gene. A D gene is named only where the DNA matches it firmly. Clone size, where shown, is once, few, many, or a class for clones that have expanded.

CDR3 protein: CASSHFQTGEDTQYF
CDR3 DNA: TGTGCCAGCTCACACTTCCAGACCGGTGAAGATACGCAGTATTTT
clone size: NA
V gene: TRBV18
J gene: TRBJ2-3
D gene: NA

CDR3 protein: CSARDPGTGNTGELFF
CDR3 DNA: TGCAGTGCTAGAGATCCTGGGACGGGGAACACCGGGGAGCTGTTTTTT
clone size: many
V gene: TRBV20-1
J gene: TRBJ2-2
D gene: NA

CDR3 protein: CASSLQAGVRETQYF
CDR3 DNA: TGCGCCAGCTCTTTACAAGCGGGAGTGAGAGAGACCCAGTACTTC
clone size: NA
V gene: TRBV5-1
J gene: TRBJ2-5
D gene: TRBD2

CDR3 protein: CASSLGDRTDTGELFF
CDR3 DNA: TGTGCCAGCAGCTTAGGGGACCGTACGGACACCGGGGAGCTGTTTTTT
clone size: NA
V gene: TRBV11-3
J gene: TRBJ2-2
D gene: NA

CDR3 protein: CASSYNLVQFF
CDR3 DNA: TGTGCCAGCAGTTACAATCTGGTGCAGTTCTTC
clone size: NA
V gene: TRBV6-5
J gene: TRBJ2-1
D gene: NA

CDR3 protein: CASSYSRGNQPQHF
CDR3 DNA: TGTGCCAGCAGTTACTCCAGGGGTAATCAGCCCCAGCATTTT
clone size: once
V gene: TRBV6-5
J gene: TRBJ1-5
D gene: NA

CDR3 protein: CASSLVQTYEQYF
CDR3 DNA: TGTGCCAGCAGTTTAGTCCAGACCTACGAGCAGTACTTC
clone size: few
V gene: TRBV12-3/TRBV12-4
J gene: TRBJ2-7
D gene: NA

CDR3 protein: CSVTDRRGTDTQYF
CDR3 DNA: TGCAGCGTTACGGACAGGCGGGGGACAGATACGCAGTATTTT
clone size: NA
V gene: TRBV29-1
J gene: TRBJ2-3
D gene: NA

CDR3 protein: CASSPQPGAQNTGELFF
CDR3 DNA: TGTGCTAGCAGCCCTCAGCCAGGGGCCCAGAACACCGGGGAGCTGTTTTTT
clone size: few
V gene: TRBV7-7
J gene: TRBJ2-2
D gene: NA

CDR3 protein: CASSLERVQYF
CDR3 DNA: TGCGCCAGCAGCTTGGAACGGGTTCAGTACTTC
clone size: few
V gene: TRBV5-1
J gene: TRBJ2-4
D gene: NA

CDR3 protein: CASSIRTSGRGNEQYF
CDR3 DNA: TGTGCCAGCAGCATACGGACTAGCGGGAGAGGGAACGAGCAGTACTTC
clone size: few
V gene: TRBV5-6
J gene: TRBJ2-7
D gene: TRBD2

CDR3 protein: CASSFPPSVMSYNEQFF
CDR3 DNA: TGCGCCAGCAGCTTTCCCCCGTCAGTCATGTCCTACAATGAGCAGTTCTTC
clone size: few
V gene: TRBV5-1
J gene: TRBJ2-1
D gene: NA

CDR3 protein: CTLLRDTSTDTQYF
CDR3 DNA: TGCACCCTACTTCGGGACACTAGCACAGATACGCAGTATTTT
clone size: few
V gene: TRBV20-1
J gene: TRBJ2-3
D gene: NA

CDR3 protein: CASSPRAGETQYF
CDR3 DNA: TGTGCCAGCAGTCCTAGGGCGGGGGAGACCCAGTACTTC
clone size: many
V gene: TRBV12-3/TRBV12-4
J gene: TRBJ2-5
D gene: NA

CDR3 protein: CASSLRRGYNEQFF
CDR3 DNA: TGTGCCAGCAGTTTGCGCAGGGGCTACAATGAGCAGTTCTTC
clone size: few
V gene: TRBV12-3/TRBV12-4
J gene: TRBJ2-1
D gene: NA

CDR3 protein: CASIGRGMRGYTF
CDR3 DNA: TGTGCCAGCATCGGACGTGGGATGCGAGGCTACACCTTC
clone size: few
V gene: TRBV6-5
J gene: TRBJ1-2
D gene: NA

CDR3 protein: CASSQDGAGGAYQPQHF
CDR3 DNA: TGTGCCAGCAGCCAAGATGGAGCAGGGGGCGCTTATCAGCCCCAGCATTTT
clone size: NA
V gene: TRBV4-2
J gene: TRBJ1-5
D gene: TRBD1

CDR3 protein: CASRRPLAGRGNEQFF
CDR3 DNA: TGTGCCAGTAGGAGACCGCTAGCGGGAAGGGGTAATGAGCAGTTCTTC
clone size: NA
V gene: TRBV19
J gene: TRBJ2-1
D gene: TRBD2

CDR3 protein: CASTLAQRSSGNEQFF
CDR3 DNA: TGTGCCAGCACCTTGGCCCAGCGTTCCTCGGGGAATGAGCAGTTCTTC
clone size: few
V gene: TRBV7-9
J gene: TRBJ2-1
D gene: NA

CDR3 protein: CSVDQAYEQYF
CDR3 DNA: TGCAGCGTTGACCAAGCCTACGAGCAGTACTTC
clone size: few
V gene: TRBV29-1
J gene: TRBJ2-7
D gene: NA

CDR3 protein: CASSQGLVDSPLHF
CDR3 DNA: TGCGCCAGCAGCCAAGGCCTGGTAGATTCACCCCTCCACTTT
clone size: few
V gene: TRBV4-3
J gene: TRBJ1-6
D gene: NA

CDR3 protein: CASSPDRGDYEQYF
CDR3 DNA: TGCGCCAGCAGCCCCGACAGGGGTGACTACGAGCAGTACTTC
clone size: NA
V gene: TRBV5-1
J gene: TRBJ2-7
D gene: TRBD1

CDR3 protein: CASSLLAGVSYEQYF
CDR3 DNA: TGTGCCAGCAGTTTACTAGCGGGAGTGTCCTACGAGCAGTACTTC
clone size: few
V gene: TRBV5-6
J gene: TRBJ2-7
D gene: TRBD2

CDR3 protein: CASSRPPNEQFF
CDR3 DNA: TGTGCCAGCAGCCGGCCCCCCAATGAGCAGTTCTTC
clone size: many
V gene: TRBV3-1
J gene: TRBJ2-1
D gene: NA

CDR3 protein: CSASLEGQGGQPQHF
CDR3 DNA: TGCAGTGCTAGTCTAGAGGGACAGGGAGGACAGCCCCAGCATTTT
clone size: many
V gene: TRBV20-1
J gene: TRBJ1-5
D gene: TRBD1

CDR3 protein: CASSEQGGTGELFF
CDR3 DNA: TGTGCCAGCAGTGAACAGGGGGGCACCGGGGAGCTGTTTTTT
clone size: few
V gene: TRBV12-3/TRBV12-4
J gene: TRBJ2-2
D gene: TRBD1

CDR3 protein: CSPWGSYNEQFF
CDR3 DNA: TGCAGCCCCTGGGGCTCCTACAATGAGCAGTTCTTC
clone size: NA
V gene: TRBV20-1
J gene: TRBJ2-1
D gene: NA

CDR3 protein: CASSSGEAYEQYF
CDR3 DNA: TGTGCCAGCAGTTCGGGGGAGGCCTACGAGCAGTACTTC
clone size: many
V gene: TRBV2
J gene: TRBJ2-7
D gene: NA

CDR3 protein: CSVDYMGTRTNYGYTF
CDR3 DNA: TGCAGCGTGGACTACATGGGAACAAGGACTAACTATGGCTACACCTTC
clone size: NA
V gene: TRBV29-1
J gene: TRBJ1-2
D gene: NA

CDR3 protein: CSAELARLAKNIQYF
CDR3 DNA: TGCAGTGCGGAACTAGCGAGACTAGCCAAAAACATTCAGTACTTC
clone size: few
V gene: TRBV20-1
J gene: TRBJ2-4
D gene: TRBD2

CDR3 protein: CCAGKGQGYEQYF
CDR3 DNA: TGCTGCGCGGGCAAGGGTCAGGGCTACGAGCAGTACTTC
clone size: NA
V gene: TRBV20-1
J gene: TRBJ2-7
D gene: NA

CDR3 protein: CASSRDGRSREQYF
CDR3 DNA: TGCGCCAGCAGCAGGGACGGGAGATCGCGAGAGCAGTACTTC
clone size: NA
V gene: TRBV5-1
J gene: TRBJ2-7
D gene: NA

CDR3 protein: CASSQPDSYNEQFF
CDR3 DNA: TGCGCCAGCAGCCAACCGGACAGCTACAATGAGCAGTTCTTC
clone size: NA
V gene: TRBV4-3
J gene: TRBJ2-1
D gene: NA

CDR3 protein: CASSVVGRNTIYF
CDR3 DNA: TGTGCCAGCAGCGTAGTGGGGAGAAACACCATATATTTT
clone size: few
V gene: TRBV9
J gene: TRBJ1-3
D gene: NA

CDR3 protein: CASSWGTSGRAGEQFF
CDR3 DNA: TGTGCCAGCAGCTGGGGGACTAGCGGGAGGGCCGGTGAGCAGTTCTTC
clone size: few
V gene: TRBV5-5
J gene: TRBJ2-1
D gene: TRBD2

CDR3 protein: CASSGRTSLEQYF
CDR3 DNA: TGTGCCAGTAGTGGCCGGACAAGCCTTGAGCAGTACTTC
clone size: NA
V gene: TRBV19
J gene: TRBJ2-7
D gene: NA

CDR3 protein: CASTRTSDTDTQYF
CDR3 DNA: TGTGCCAGCACCCGGACTAGCGACACAGATACGCAGTATTTT
clone size: NA
V gene: TRBV11-2
J gene: TRBJ2-3
D gene: TRBD2

CDR3 protein: CASSLGTWTGDSYEQYF
CDR3 DNA: TGTGCCAGCAGCCTGGGGACATGGACAGGGGACTCCTACGAGCAGTACTTC
clone size: many
V gene: TRBV5-4
J gene: TRBJ2-7
D gene: TRBD1

CDR3 protein: CASRKLANEQFF
CDR3 DNA: TGTGCCAGCAGAAAATTAGCTAATGAGCAGTTCTTC
clone size: few
V gene: TRBV6-5
J gene: TRBJ2-1
D gene: NA

CDR3 protein: CASSLFVGEQYF
CDR3 DNA: TGTGCCAGCAGCCTGTTCGTCGGCGAGCAGTACTTC
clone size: NA
V gene: TRBV12-3/TRBV12-4
J gene: TRBJ2-7
D gene: NA

CDR3 protein: CASSPRTGLYEQYF
CDR3 DNA: TGTGCCAGCTCACCTAGGACAGGGCTCTACGAGCAGTACTTC
clone size: NA
V gene: TRBV18
J gene: TRBJ2-7
D gene: TRBD1

CDR3 protein: CASSLQTSGSNEQFF
CDR3 DNA: TGCGCCAGCAGCTTGCAAACTAGCGGGAGTAATGAGCAGTTCTTC
clone size: few
V gene: TRBV5-1
J gene: TRBJ2-1
D gene: TRBD2

CDR3 protein: CASIESGSNYEQYF
CDR3 DNA: TGTGCCAGCATCGAGAGCGGGAGCAACTACGAGCAGTACTTC
clone size: NA
V gene: TRBV28
J gene: TRBJ2-7
D gene: TRBD2

CDR3 protein: CASSRVGLNIQYF
CDR3 DNA: TGTGCCAGCAGTCGCGTGGGATTAAACATTCAGTACTTC
clone size: few
V gene: TRBV25-1
J gene: TRBJ2-4
D gene: NA

CDR3 protein: CASLVDRYNEQFF
CDR3 DNA: TGTGCCAGTCTGGTAGACAGATACAATGAGCAGTTCTTC
clone size: NA
V gene: TRBV7-2
J gene: TRBJ2-1
D gene: NA

CDR3 protein: CASSLRLAEGELFF
CDR3 DNA: TGCGCCAGCAGCTTAAGACTAGCGGAGGGGGAGCTGTTTTTT
clone size: NA
V gene: TRBV5-1
J gene: TRBJ2-2
D gene: TRBD2

CDR3 protein: CASSDSDSVTDTQYF
CDR3 DNA: TGCGCCAGCAGTGATTCGGACAGCGTTACAGATACGCAGTATTTT
clone size: few
V gene: TRBV10-1
J gene: TRBJ2-3
D gene: NA

CDR3 protein: CASSLDDERNEQFF
CDR3 DNA: TGTGCCAGCAGCTTAGATGATGAGCGGAATGAGCAGTTCTTC
clone size: few
V gene: TRBV11-3
J gene: TRBJ2-1
D gene: NA

CDR3 protein: CASSQDFRQASTDTQYF
CDR3 DNA: TGCGCCAGCAGCCAAGATTTCCGGCAGGCTAGCACAGATACGCAGTATTTT
clone size: many
V gene: TRBV4-3
J gene: TRBJ2-3
D gene: NA

CDR3 protein: CASSWSPGANSYEQYF
CDR3 DNA: TGTGCCAGCAGCTGGTCCCCAGGGGCCAACTCCTACGAGCAGTACTTC
clone size: NA
V gene: TRBV5-4
J gene: TRBJ2-7
D gene: NA

CDR3 protein: CASTRTGRGVNEQFF
CDR3 DNA: TGTGCCAGCACGAGAACAGGGCGGGGAGTCAATGAGCAGTTCTTC
clone size: few
V gene: TRBV12-3/TRBV12-4
J gene: TRBJ2-1
D gene: NA

CDR3 protein: CSASYSGTGELFF
CDR3 DNA: TGCAGTGCTAGTTATAGCGGGACCGGGGAGCTGTTTTTT
clone size: NA
V gene: TRBV20-1
J gene: TRBJ2-2
D gene: TRBD2

CDR3 protein: CSASRESPDTQYF
CDR3 DNA: TGCAGTGCTAGCAGGGAAAGTCCCGATACGCAGTATTTT
clone size: few
V gene: TRBV20-1
J gene: TRBJ2-3
D gene: NA

CDR3 protein: CASAGVDYGYTF
CDR3 DNA: TGTGCCAGCGCCGGGGTCGACTATGGCTACACCTTC
clone size: few
V gene: TRBV3-1
J gene: TRBJ1-2
D gene: NA

CDR3 protein: CATHRDSGANVLTF
CDR3 DNA: TGTGCCACCCATCGGGACTCTGGGGCCAACGTCCTGACTTTC
clone size: few
V gene: TRBV15
J gene: TRBJ2-6
D gene: NA